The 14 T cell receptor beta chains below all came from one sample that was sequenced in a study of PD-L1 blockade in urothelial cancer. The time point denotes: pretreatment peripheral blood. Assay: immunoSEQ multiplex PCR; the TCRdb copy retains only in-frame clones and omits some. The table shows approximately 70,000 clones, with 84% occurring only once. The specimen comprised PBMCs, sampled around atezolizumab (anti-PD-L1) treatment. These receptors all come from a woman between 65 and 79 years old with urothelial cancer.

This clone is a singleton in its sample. In DNA, the CDR3 is TGTGCCAGTGGCAGGGACAGGGATGATGAAAAACTGTTTTTT. Protein: CASGRDRDDEKLFF. The J gene is TRBJ1-4, the V gene TRBV2, with 9 bases that match TRBD1. With V trimmed by 9 bases and J by 6 bases, 8 bases remained unmatched. The V gene's germline CDR1 is SNHLY and CDR2 FYNNEI. The CDR3 consists of 14 residues.

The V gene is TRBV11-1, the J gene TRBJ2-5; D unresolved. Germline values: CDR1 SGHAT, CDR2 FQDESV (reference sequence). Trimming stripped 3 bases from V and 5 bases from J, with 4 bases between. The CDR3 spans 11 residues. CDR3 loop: CASSFGETQYF. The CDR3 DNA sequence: TGTGCCAGCAGCTTTGGCGAGACCCAGTACTTC. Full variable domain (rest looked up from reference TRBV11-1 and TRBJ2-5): EAEVAQSPRYKITEKSQAVAFWCDPISGHATLYWYRQILGQGPELLVQFQDESVVDDSQLPKDRFSAERLKGVDSTLKIQPAELGDSAMYLCASSFGETQYFGPGTRLLVL.

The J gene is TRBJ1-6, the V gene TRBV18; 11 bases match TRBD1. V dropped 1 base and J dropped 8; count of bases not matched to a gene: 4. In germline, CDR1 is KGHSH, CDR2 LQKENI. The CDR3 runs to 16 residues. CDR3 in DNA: TGTGCCAGCTCACCACGGACAGGGGGCGAAGATTCACCCCTCCACTTT. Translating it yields CASSPRTGGEDSPLHF.

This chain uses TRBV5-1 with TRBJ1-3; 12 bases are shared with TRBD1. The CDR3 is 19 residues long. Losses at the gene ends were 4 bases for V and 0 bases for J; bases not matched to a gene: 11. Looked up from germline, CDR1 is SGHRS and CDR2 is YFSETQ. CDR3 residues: CASSTSGTGGPSSGNTIYF. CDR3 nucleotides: TGCGCCAGCAGCACGTCCGGGACAGGGGGCCCGAGCTCTGGAAACACCATATATTTT.

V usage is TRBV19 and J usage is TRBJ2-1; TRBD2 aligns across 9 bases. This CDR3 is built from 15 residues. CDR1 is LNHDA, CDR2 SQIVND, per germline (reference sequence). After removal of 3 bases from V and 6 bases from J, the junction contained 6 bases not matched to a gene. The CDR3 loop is CASSIGGGARNEQFF. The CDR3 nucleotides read TGTGCCAGTAGTATCGGCGGGGGGGCCCGCAATGAGCAGTTCTTC.

The CDR3 DNA follows: TGTGCCAGCAGCTTGCGAGGGGAGGCAGATACGCAGTATTTT. Amino acids: CASSLRGEADTQYF. V and J are TRBV5-8 and TRBJ2-3, with a possible D match to TRBD2 (6 bases). The CDR3 totals 14 residues. The germline V gene encodes CDR1 SGHTS and CDR2 YDEGEE. Trimming shortened V by 1 base and J by 4 bases, and 10 bases separated the two germline ends.

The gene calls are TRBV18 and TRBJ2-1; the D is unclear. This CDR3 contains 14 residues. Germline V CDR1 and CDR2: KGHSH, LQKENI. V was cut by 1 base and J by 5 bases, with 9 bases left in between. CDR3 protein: CASSPRARDNEQFF. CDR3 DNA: TGTGCCAGCTCACCACGAGCAAGAGACAATGAGCAGTTCTTC.

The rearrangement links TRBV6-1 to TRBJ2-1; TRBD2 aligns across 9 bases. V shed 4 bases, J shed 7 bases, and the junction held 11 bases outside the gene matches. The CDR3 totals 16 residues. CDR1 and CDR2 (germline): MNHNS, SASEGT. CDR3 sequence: CASSASVAGEGNEQFF. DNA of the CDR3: TGTGCCAGCAGTGCCTCCGTAGCGGGAGAGGGTAATGAGCAGTTCTTC.

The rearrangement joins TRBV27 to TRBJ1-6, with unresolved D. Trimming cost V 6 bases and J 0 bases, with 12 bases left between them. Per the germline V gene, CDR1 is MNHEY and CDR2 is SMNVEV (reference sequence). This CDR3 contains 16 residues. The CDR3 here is CASSRGGSSYNSPLHF. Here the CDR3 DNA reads TGTGCCAGCAGCCGGGGAGGGAGCTCCTATAATTCACCCCTCCACTTT.

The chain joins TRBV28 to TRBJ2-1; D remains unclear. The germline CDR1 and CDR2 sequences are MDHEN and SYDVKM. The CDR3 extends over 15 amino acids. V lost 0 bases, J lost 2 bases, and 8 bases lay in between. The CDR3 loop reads CASSLWLVTYNEQFF. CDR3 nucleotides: TGTGCCAGCAGTTTATGGCTAGTCACCTACAATGAGCAGTTCTTC.

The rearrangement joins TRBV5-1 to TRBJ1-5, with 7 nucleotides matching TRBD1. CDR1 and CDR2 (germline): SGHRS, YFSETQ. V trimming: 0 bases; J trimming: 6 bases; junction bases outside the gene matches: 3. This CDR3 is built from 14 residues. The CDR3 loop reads CASSLAGGSQPQHF. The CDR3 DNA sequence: TGCGCCAGCAGCTTGGCAGGGGGTTCTCAGCCCCAGCATTTT. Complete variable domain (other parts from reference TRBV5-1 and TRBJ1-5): KAGVTQTPRYLIKTRGQQVTLSCSPISGHRSVSWYQQTPGQGLQFLFEYFSETQRNKGNFPGRFSGRQFSNSRSEMNVSTLELGDSALYLCASSLAGGSQPQHFGDGTRLSIL.

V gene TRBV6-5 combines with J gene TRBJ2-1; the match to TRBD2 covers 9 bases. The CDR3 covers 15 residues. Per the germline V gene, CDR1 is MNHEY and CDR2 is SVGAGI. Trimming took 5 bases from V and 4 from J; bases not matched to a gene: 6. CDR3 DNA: TGTGCCAGCAGTGTTAGCGGGAGAGGTTACAATGAGCAGTTCTTC. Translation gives CASSVSGRGYNEQFF.

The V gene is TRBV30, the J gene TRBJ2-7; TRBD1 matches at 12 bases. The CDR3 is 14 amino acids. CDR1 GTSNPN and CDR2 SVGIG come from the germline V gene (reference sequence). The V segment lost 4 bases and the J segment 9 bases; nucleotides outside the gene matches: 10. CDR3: CAWNWGQGALGQYF. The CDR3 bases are TGTGCCTGGAACTGGGGACAGGGGGCGCTTGGGCAGTACTTC.

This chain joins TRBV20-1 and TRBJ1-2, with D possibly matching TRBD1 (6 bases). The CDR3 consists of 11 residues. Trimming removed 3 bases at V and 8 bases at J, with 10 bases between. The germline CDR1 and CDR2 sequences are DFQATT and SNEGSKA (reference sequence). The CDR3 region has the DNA TGCAGTGCTAGGGGGGCGTACGGCTACACCTTC. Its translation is CSARGAYGYTF.